The 31 T cell receptor beta chains in this list originate from one sample, sequenced in a study of T cell changes during pregnancy in multiple sclerosis. Sequencing was performed with immunoSEQ multiplex PCR; in TCRdb, only in-frame clones are kept and a portion is missing. The sample holds roughly 60,000 clones, around 93% seen once. This material consisted of CD4+ T cells from peripheral blood mononuclear cells, taken in the first trimester of pregnancy. Every receptor here comes from a female donor with multiple sclerosis, enrolled in a pregnancy study.

The chain links TRBV7-8 to TRBJ1-2; D is undetermined. Trimming removed 1 base at V and 1 base at J, with 10 bases between. Germline loops: CDR1 SGHVS, CDR2 FQNEAQ. The CDR3 is made up of 15 amino acids. The DNA of the CDR3 is TGTGCCAGCAGCTTAGAAGTGCGGGGTAACTATGGCTACACCTTC. Translated: CASSLEVRGNYGYTF. Supplemented by reference TRBV7-8 and TRBJ1-2, the full variable domain reads GAGVSQSPRYKVAKRGQDVALRCDPISGHVSLFWYQQALGQGPEFLTYFQNEAQLDKSGLPSDRFFAERPEGSVSTLKIQRTQQEDSAVYLCASSLEVRGNYGYTFGSGTRLTVV.

This chain uses TRBV7-6 with TRBJ2-1, with 13 bases identical to TRBD2. Germline V gene data show CDR1 as SGHVS and CDR2 as FNYEAQ. The ends lost 5 bases at V and 0 bases at J; junction bases unmatched: 13. CDR3 length equals 20 residues. CDR3 residues: CASSRLLAGGPASSYNEQFF. The CDR3 nucleotides read TGTGCCAGCAGCCGCCTACTAGCGGGGGGGCCGGCGAGCTCCTACAATGAGCAGTTCTTC.

The genes are TRBV7-9 and TRBJ1-1, with D maybe TRBD1 (5 bases). The CDR3 has 14 amino acids. Per germline, CDR1 SEHNR and CDR2 FQNEAQ (reference sequence). Trimming cost V 1 base and J 0 bases, with 6 bases left between them. CDR3 region: CASSLGQMNTEAFF. Written as DNA, the CDR3 is TGTGCCAGCAGCTTAGGACAGATGAACACTGAAGCTTTCTTT.

This chain uses TRBV5-1 with TRBJ1-6, with a tentative D call TRBD1 (6 bases). The CDR3 runs to 16 residues. V was cut by 4 bases and J by 6 bases, with 17 bases left in between. Germline values: CDR1 SGHRS, CDR2 YFSETQ. The CDR3 reads CASSTTPQGSNSPLHF. The CDR3 DNA reads as TGCGCCAGCAGCACAACCCCACAGGGATCTAATTCACCCCTCCACTTT.

This chain joins TRBV10-1 and TRBJ1-3; 7 bases align to TRBD1. The CDR3 is made up of 15 amino acids. Germline loops: CDR1 WNHNN, CDR2 SYGVQD (reference sequence). V trimming: 8 bases; J trimming: 0 bases; junction bases outside the gene matches: 7. CDR3 in amino acids: CASQTGTPSGNTIYF. CDR3 bases: TGCGCCAGCCAGACAGGGACCCCCTCTGGAAACACCATATATTTT.

This chain joins TRBV7-9 and TRBJ1-2, with D possibly matching TRBD1 (5 bases). This CDR3 is built from 13 residues. CDR1 is SEHNR and CDR2 is FQNEAQ in the germline V gene (reference sequence). The V end lost 5 bases, the J end lost 5 bases, and 12 bases lay between the germline ends. In nucleotides, the CDR3 is TGTGCCAGCAGCCCCCCAGGGCGGTATGGCTACACCTTC. This translates into CASSPPGRYGYTF.

The chain is built from TRBV6-8 and TRBJ2-7; D is uncertain. V lost 4 bases and J 5 bases, leaving 6 bases between the germline ends. The CDR3 contains 11 residues. Germline values: CDR1 MNHGY, CDR2 SAAAGT. DNA of the CDR3: TGTGCCAGCAGTTTGGCCCACGAGCAGTACTTC. It translates to CASSLAHEQYF.

The chain couples TRBV5-4 to TRBJ2-7; 8 bases are shared with TRBD1. This CDR3 comprises 16 residues. Germline assignment: CDR1 SGHNT and CDR2 YYREEE (reference sequence). After removal of 2 bases from V and 0 bases from J, the junction contained 7 bases not matched to a gene. In DNA, the CDR3 is TGTGCCAGCAGCTTAGGGACAGGCCAGGCCTCCTACGAGCAGTACTTC. Its protein product is CASSLGTGQASYEQYF.

CDR3 coding DNA: TGTGCCAGCAGCTTAGGACTAGCAAACATTCAGTACTTC. Translated: CASSLGLANIQYF. The V gene is TRBV7-3, the J gene TRBJ2-4; 8 bases fit TRBD2. This CDR3 has 13 amino acids. V lost 2 bases, J lost 6 bases, and 0 bases stayed unmatched. The germline CDR1 and CDR2 sequences are SGHTA and FQGTGA.

This clone was counted between two and nine times. For the CDR3, the DNA is TGTGCCAGCAGCTTGGGCCACGCGGGTAGCAATCAGCCCCAGCATTTT. As protein: CASSLGHAGSNQPQHF. The rearrangement joins TRBV7-9 to TRBJ1-5; D gene unclear. The V gene lost 3 bases and the J gene lost 0 bases, with 12 bases spanning the gap. The CDR3 extends over 16 amino acids. Germline CDR1 reads SEHNR; CDR2 reads FQNEAQ (reference sequence).

The chain couples TRBV5-8 to TRBJ2-2, with 8 bases lining up with TRBD2. The CDR3 has 15 amino acids. The V segment lost 2 bases and the J segment 6 bases; nucleotides outside the gene matches: 6. CDR1 and CDR2 (germline): SGHTS, YDEGEE. CDR3: CASSFGGGLAGELFF. CDR3 coding DNA: TGTGCCAGCAGCTTCGGCGGGGGGCTGGCCGGGGAGCTGTTTTTT.

V usage is TRBV5-6 and J usage is TRBJ1-6, with 11 bases that match TRBD1. This CDR3 contains 14 residues. The trim removed 4 bases at V and 13 bases at J, leaving 7 bases unmatched. Germline V gives CDR1 SGHDT, CDR2 YYEEEE. The CDR3 is CASSTDRGPRPLHF. CDR3 DNA sequence: TGTGCCAGCAGCACGGACAGGGGGCCCCGGCCCCTCCACTTT.

This sequence joins TRBV19 and TRBJ1-5; D is possibly TRBD1 (5 bases). Trimming pared 10 bases from V and 4 bases from J, leaving 20 bases between. This CDR3 contains 15 residues. Germline CDR1 and CDR2: LNHDA and SQIVND (reference sequence). Written as DNA, the CDR3 is TGTGCCACCACTCCTCCTCCATGGACAAATCAGCCCCAGCATTTT. Translating it yields CATTPPPWTNQPQHF.

Within the sample, this clone is medium-sized. This chain joins TRBV5-4 and TRBJ1-1, with 10 bases aligning to TRBD1. With V trimmed by 3 bases and J by 8 bases, 4 bases remained unmatched. Germline V gene sequence: CDR1 SGHNT, CDR2 YYREEE (reference sequence). The CDR3 loop spans 13 amino acids. CDR3: CASSWGQGIEAFF. CDR3 DNA: TGTGCCAGCAGCTGGGGACAGGGGATAGAAGCTTTCTTT.

The CDR3 protein is CASRETGCKRTCAFF. The CDR3 nucleotides are TGCGCCAGCAGGGAGACAGGGTGTAAGAGAACGTGTGCTTTCTTT. The chain joins TRBV10-1 to TRBJ1-1, with TRBD1 matching over 7 bases. The V and J ends lost 6 bases and 11 bases, in that order; junction bases with no gene match: 18. The length of the CDR3 is 15 residues. Germline CDR1 reads WNHNN; CDR2 reads SYGVQD (reference sequence).

The V call is TRBV18, the J call TRBJ2-5; 10 bases match TRBD2. CDR1 KGHSH and CDR2 LQKENI come from the germline V gene. The length of the CDR3 is 16 residues. Unmatched junction bases numbered 8, after V lost 4 bases and J lost 3 bases. CDR3 sequence (DNA): TGTGCCAGCTCACTCCAACTAGCGGGGCTGAAAGAGACCCAGTACTTC. Its protein is CASSLQLAGLKETQYF.

The chain joins TRBV6-5 to TRBJ1-3, with no clear D. Germline CDR1 is MNHEY and CDR2 is SVGAGI. The CDR3 sequence is 15 residues long. The germline V and J ends were trimmed by 0 bases and 0 bases, with 6 bases remaining between them. DNA for the CDR3: TGTGCCAGCAGTTACTCGTTATACTCTGGAAACACCATATATTTT. It codes for CASSYSLYSGNTIYF.

The CDR3 region is CATSRDGTVVLETQYF. The CDR3 DNA reads TGTGCCACCAGCAGAGATGGGACTGTCGTTTTGGAGACCCAGTACTTC. The chain carries TRBV15 and TRBJ2-5, with D maybe TRBD2 (6 bases). CDR3 size: 16 residues. V lost 0 bases and J 5 bases, leaving 16 bases between the germline ends. Germline V gene lookup returns CDR1 LNHNV and CDR2 YYDKDF (reference sequence). Complete variable domain (other parts from reference TRBV15 and TRBJ2-5): DAMVIQNPRYQVTQFGKPVTLSCSQTLNHNVMYWYQQKSSQAPKLLFHYYDKDFNNEADTPDNFQSRRPNTSFCFLDIRSPGLGDTAMYLCATSRDGTVVLETQYFGPGTRLLVL.

The gene calls are TRBV10-3 and TRBJ1-2; D unresolved. There are 14 residues in the CDR3. The germline gives CDR1 ENHRY, CDR2 SYGVKD. Trimming stripped 0 bases from V and 0 bases from J, with 5 bases between. The DNA of the CDR3 is TGTGCCATCAGTGAGTCCGGGACTAACTATGGCTACACCTTC. Translation gives CAISESGTNYGYTF.

The chain joins TRBV5-4 to TRBJ1-4; TRBD1 matches 11 bases. Germline V CDR1 and CDR2: SGHNT, YYREEE (reference sequence). Trimming at V came to 4 bases and at J to 5 bases, leaving 7 bases not matched to a gene. This CDR3 contains 16 residues. CDR3 sequence: CASSHGGTGGNEKLFF. The CDR3 DNA reads as TGTGCCAGCAGCCATGGAGGGACAGGGGGAAATGAAAAACTGTTTTTT. The variable domain in full, with the rest retrieved from reference TRBV5-4 and TRBJ1-4, is ETGVTQSPTHLIKTRGQQVTLRCSSQSGHNTVSWYQQALGQGPQFIFQYYREEENGRGNFPPRFSGLQFPNYSSELNVNALELDDSALYLCASSHGGTGGNEKLFFGSGTQLSVL.

CDR3 amino acids: CASSLRTGGEETQYF. DNA of the CDR3: TGTGCCAGCAGTTTAAGGACAGGGGGGGAAGAGACCCAGTACTTC. The rearrangement joins TRBV6-5 to TRBJ2-5; TRBD1 agrees at 10 bases. Per the germline V gene, CDR1 is MNHEY and CDR2 is SVGAGI. CDR3 length: 15 residues. The ends lost 4 bases at V and 3 bases at J; junction bases unmatched: 5.

V is TRBV7-6 and J is TRBJ2-7, with 8 nucleotides matching TRBD1. This CDR3 region has 17 residues. Trimming cost V 1 base and J 7 bases; bases outside gene matches: 15. Germline V gives CDR1 SGHVS, CDR2 FNYEAQ. CDR3 sequence: CASSLGPWQGAPGEQYF. The CDR3 region has the DNA TGTGCCAGCAGCTTAGGTCCTTGGCAGGGGGCCCCCGGGGAGCAGTACTTC.

The chain joins TRBV30 to TRBJ1-3; D is ambiguous. The CDR3 contains 13 residues. Trimming cost V 4 bases and J 0 bases, with 7 bases left between them. Germline V gene data show CDR1 as GTSNPN and CDR2 as SVGIG (reference sequence). The CDR3 region is CAWTVSSGNTIYF. Written as DNA, the CDR3 is TGTGCCTGGACGGTGAGCTCTGGAAACACCATATATTTT.

This clone came up once. The chain uses TRBV6-6 and TRBJ2-3, with D possibly being TRBD2 (5 bases). Trimming removed 2 bases at V and 4 bases at J, with 13 bases between. The CDR3 is 15 residues long. Germline values: CDR1 MNHNY, CDR2 SVGAGI (reference sequence). CDR3 region: CASSYIGGQADTQYF. The CDR3 coding sequence is TGTGCCAGCAGTTACATAGGAGGCCAGGCAGATACGCAGTATTTT.

This clone occurred once. The V and J genes are TRBV7-2 and TRBJ1-6; D not certain. CDR1 and CDR2 from the germline V gene are SGHTA and FQGNSA. This CDR3 is 15 amino acids long. The V and J ends lost 2 bases and 5 bases respectively, with 10 bases between them. CDR3 in DNA: TGTGCCAGCAGCTTATCGGCGGGAGATAATTCACCCCTCCACTTT. Protein sequence: CASSLSAGDNSPLHF.

This clone has only a few counts. V is TRBV7-2 and J is TRBJ2-3, with 13 bases aligning to TRBD2. CDR1 is SGHTA and CDR2 is FQGNSA in the germline V gene. With 2 bases clipped from V and 6 bases from J, the junction kept 5 bases outside the gene matches. The CDR3 is 16 amino acids. The CDR3 bases are TGTGCCAGCAGCTTAAGTACTAGCGGGGGGGCGGATACGCAGTATTTT. It yields the protein CASSLSTSGGADTQYF.

This chain connects TRBV10-3 to TRBJ2-5, with D tentatively TRBD1 (6 bases). V was shortened by 4 bases and J by 2 bases, with 8 bases between the two germline ends. The CDR3 contains 13 residues. The germline V gene has CDR1 ENHRY and CDR2 SYGVKD. The CDR3 DNA sequence: TGTGCCATCAGTGGGACAGATCAAGAGACCCAGTACTTC. Translating it yields CAISGTDQETQYF.

The J gene is TRBJ1-3, the V gene TRBV13; TRBD1 agrees at 7 bases. The CDR3 loop spans 17 amino acids. Germline CDR1 PRHDT, CDR2 FYEKMQ (reference sequence). The J segment lost 0 bases and the V segment lost 5 bases, leaving 10 bases of the junction unmatched. DNA for the CDR3: TGTGCCAGCAGCCTCCGACAGGGCGCTTACTCTGGAAACACCATATATTTT. Protein: CASSLRQGAYSGNTIYF.

Only one count was recorded for this clone. The V gene is TRBV7-2, the J gene TRBJ2-1; 14 bases match TRBD2. This CDR3 spans 19 amino acids. V dropped 5 bases and J dropped 1; count of bases not matched to a gene: 10. The germline V gene has CDR1 SGHTA and CDR2 FQGNSA. The CDR3 loop is CASSAGLAGALRSYNEQFF. In nucleotides, the CDR3 is TGTGCCAGCAGCGCGGGACTAGCGGGGGCCCTGCGGTCCTACAATGAGCAGTTCTTC.

The chain carries TRBV19 and TRBJ2-3, with 7 bases identical to TRBD1. V shed 6 bases, J shed 0 bases, and the junction held 3 bases outside the gene matches. CDR3 size: 14 residues. Germline CDR1 and CDR2: LNHDA and SQIVND (reference sequence). The CDR3 is CASRLQGSTDTQYF. The CDR3, as DNA: TGTGCCAGTAGACTACAGGGGAGCACAGATACGCAGTATTTT. Using reference TRBV19 and TRBJ2-3 for the parts outside the CDR3, the full variable domain is DGGITQSPKYLFRKEGQNVTLSCEQNLNHDAMYWYRQDPGQGLRLIYYSQIVNDFQKGDIAEGYSVSREKKESFPLTVTSAQKNPTAFYLCASRLQGSTDTQYFGPGTRLTVL.

This sequence joins TRBV11-1 and TRBJ2-3; D is possibly TRBD2 (6 bases). Germline values: CDR1 SGHAT, CDR2 FQDESV (reference sequence). The CDR3 is 14 residues long. Trimming stripped 1 base from V and 5 bases from J, with 10 bases between. CDR3 in DNA: TGTGCCAGCAGCTTAGGCGGGGCGGGAGATACGCAGTATTTT. Its translation: CASSLGGAGDTQYF.